This is a list of T cell receptor beta chains from one sample in a study of early T cells in non-severe SARS-CoV-2 infection. TCRdb called the 5' RACE reads again in MiXCR, with one record for every CDR3 protein. The table shows tens of thousands of distinct CDR3 sequences, with around 6.8% occurring only once. The material sequenced was whole blood. The receptors come from an adult who was a healthcare worker with PCR-confirmed SARS-CoV-2 infection or an uninfected control (not recorded which). The CDR3 runs from the conserved cysteine through the conserved F or W. D genes are given only for firm matches. Clone size, where shown, is once, few, many, or a class for clones that have expanded.

V,size,D,J,CDR3,DNA
TRBV29-1,many,TRBD2,TRBJ2-3,CSVVRGGARTDTQYF,TGCAGCGTTGTTCGCGGGGGGGCGAGGACAGATACGCAGTATTTT
TRBV9,-,TRBD2,TRBJ2-3,CACSVAGGLTDTQYF,TGTGCCTGCAGCGTAGCGGGGGGCCTAACAGATACGCAGTATTTT
TRBV14,few,-,TRBJ2-2,CASSQDTAANTGELFF,TGTGCCAGCAGCCAAGATACAGCCGCGAACACCGGGGAGCTGTTTTTT
TRBV7-2,few,TRBD2,TRBJ2-5,CASSLSLAGGQETQYF,TGTGCCAGCAGCTTATCCCTAGCGGGGGGGCAAGAGACCCAGTACTTC
TRBV5-6,few,-,TRBJ1-1,CASSTGGKTEAFF,TGTGCCAGCAGCACTGGGGGCAAGACTGAAGCTTTCTTT
TRBV2,-,TRBD1,TRBJ1-5,CASSDTTGALQPQHF,TGTGCCAGCAGTGACACCACAGGGGCCCTTCAGCCCCAGCATTTT
TRBV2,many,TRBD2,TRBJ2-1,CASNPTTSGASEQFF,TGTGCCAGCAATCCTACAACTAGCGGGGCTAGTGAGCAGTTCTTC
TRBV28,-,-,TRBJ2-1,CASTLRADNEQFF,TGTGCCAGCACCTTACGTGCCGACAATGAGCAGTTCTTC
TRBV28,medium-sized,-,TRBJ2-3,CASSFTDTQYF,TGTGCCAGCAGTTTTACAGATACGCAGTATTTT
TRBV29-1,many,-,TRBJ1-4,CSARSGVEKLFF,TGCAGCGCTCGCAGCGGGGTTGAAAAACTGTTTTTT
TRBV4-3,few,-,TRBJ2-7,CASSQEEGQGANEQYF,TGCGCCAGCAGCCAAGAAGAGGGGCAGGGTGCCAACGAGCAGTACTTC
TRBV12-3/TRBV12-4,-,-,TRBJ2-5,CASSFSGPAQYF,TGTGCCAGCAGTTTTTCCGGGCCCGCCCAGTACTTC
TRBV27,-,TRBD1,TRBJ1-5,CASRRDRGRDQPQHF,TGTGCCAGCAGGCGGGACAGGGGACGGGATCAGCCCCAGCATTTT
TRBV12-3/TRBV12-4,once,-,TRBJ2-1,CASSMGVNEQFF,TGTGCCAGCAGCATGGGAGTAAATGAGCAGTTCTTC
TRBV4-3,many,TRBD2,TRBJ2-3,CASSQDLAGGTDTQYF,TGCGCCAGCAGCCAAGATCTAGCGGGGGGCACAGATACGCAGTATTTT
TRBV19,-,-,TRBJ2-3,CASSINGAPGEITDTQYF,TGTGCCAGTAGTATTAATGGGGCTCCCGGTGAAATCACAGATACGCAGTATTTT
TRBV27,many,-,TRBJ2-1,CASSFQPVPYNEQFF,TGTGCCAGCAGTTTTCAGCCGGTTCCCTACAATGAGCAGTTCTTC
TRBV5-1,many,-,TRBJ1-1,CASSTRTGLAEAFF,TGCGCCAGCAGCACCCGGACGGGCCTGGCTGAAGCTTTCTTT
TRBV4-2,many,-,TRBJ1-1,CASSRVQEMNTEAFF,TGTGCCAGCAGCCGAGTACAGGAGATGAACACTGAAGCTTTCTTT
TRBV7-2,many,-,TRBJ2-7,CASSRSSWDSYEQYF,TGTGCCAGCAGCCGTTCTAGTTGGGACTCCTACGAGCAGTACTTC
TRBV6-5,-,-,TRBJ2-5,CASSNAYGLQYF,TGTGCCAGCAGTAATGCCTACGGGTTACAGTACTTC
TRBV6-5,-,TRBD2,TRBJ2-7,CASSPGLAGDEQYF,TGTGCCAGCAGCCCAGGACTAGCGGGGGACGAGCAGTACTTC
TRBV6-6,-,-,TRBJ2-5,CASSGGQETQYF,TGTGCCAGCAGTGGGGGCCAAGAGACCCAGTACTTC
TRBV4-3,-,-,TRBJ2-7,CASSQDGLEGYEQYF,TGCGCCAGCAGCCAAGACGGTCTAGAGGGCTACGAGCAGTACTTC
TRBV5-1,few,-,TRBJ2-1,CASSLASALNEQFF,TGCGCCAGCAGCTTGGCTAGCGCCCTCAATGAGCAGTTCTTC
TRBV6-5,-,-,TRBJ2-1,CASSPRPPDYNEQFF,TGTGCCAGCAGTCCTAGGCCCCCGGACTACAATGAGCAGTTCTTC
TRBV29-1,-,-,TRBJ1-1,CSVDGRAEAFF,TGCAGCGTCGACGGACGGGCTGAAGCTTTCTTT
TRBV29-1,many,TRBD1,TRBJ2-3,CSAQGDRGFLTDTQYF,TGCAGCGCCCAGGGGGACAGGGGTTTTCTCACAGATACGCAGTATTTT
TRBV18,many,-,TRBJ2-7,CASSPYTGATEQYF,TGTGCCAGCTCACCGTATACCGGGGCCACCGAGCAGTACTTC
TRBV12-3/TRBV12-4,many,TRBD2,TRBJ2-1,CASSLGLAGTWGNEQFF,TGTGCCAGCAGTTTGGGGCTAGCGGGGACTTGGGGCAATGAGCAGTTCTTC
TRBV12-3/TRBV12-4,many,-,TRBJ2-3,CASSLQLQEVTQYF,TGTGCCAGCAGTTTGCAGCTACAGGAAGTTACGCAGTATTTT
TRBV5-6,-,TRBD1,TRBJ1-2,CASSFNRGDYGYTF,TGTGCCAGCAGCTTCAACAGGGGCGACTATGGCTACACCTTC
TRBV29-1,few,-,TRBJ2-1,CSVETNNEQFF,TGCAGCGTTGAAACGAATAATGAGCAGTTCTTC
TRBV7-3,medium-sized,TRBD1,TRBJ2-7,CASSLGQGAYYEQYF,TGTGCCAGCAGCTTAGGACAGGGGGCCTACTACGAGCAGTACTTC
TRBV5-4,few,-,TRBJ2-1,CASSADQYNEQFF,TGTGCCAGCAGCGCCGACCAGTACAATGAGCAGTTCTTC
TRBV7-2,-,-,TRBJ2-2,CASSLLAGELFF,TGTGCCAGCAGCTTATTAGCCGGGGAGCTGTTTTTT
TRBV3-1,many,-,TRBJ2-1,CASSQVSRLDEQFF,TGTGCCAGCAGCCAAGTTTCCCGGTTGGATGAGCAGTTCTTC
TRBV28,many,TRBD1,TRBJ2-4,CASSKQGASDIQYF,TGTGCCAGCAGTAAACAGGGGGCATCAGACATTCAGTACTTC
TRBV20-1,few,-,TRBJ1-1,CSARSNTEAFF,TGCAGTGCTCGATCGAACACTGAAGCTTTCTTT
TRBV3-1,-,-,TRBJ1-6,CASSPGTPHLHF,TGTGCCAGCAGCCCCGGGACCCCCCACCTCCACTTT
TRBV7-2,many,-,TRBJ1-1,CASSSRTANTEAFF,TGTGCCAGCAGCTCGAGGACAGCGAACACTGAAGCTTTCTTT
TRBV18,few,-,TRBJ1-2,CASSPPWGDVYYGYTF,TGTGCCAGCTCACCACCTTGGGGGGACGTATACTATGGCTACACCTTC
TRBV20-1,few,-,TRBJ1-4,CSASYANEKLFF,TGCAGTGCTAGTTACGCGAATGAAAAACTGTTTTTT
TRBV10-3,many,TRBD1,TRBJ2-5,CAIALGQGQETQYF,TGTGCCATCGCTCTGGGACAGGGGCAAGAGACCCAGTACTTC
TRBV5-1,-,TRBD1,TRBJ1-1,CASSLQPTGSTEAFF,TGCGCCAGCAGCCTGCAACCGACAGGGTCTACTGAAGCTTTCTTT
TRBV28,many,-,TRBJ2-4,CASSSWIAKNIQYF,TGTGCCAGCAGTTCCTGGATAGCCAAAAACATTCAGTACTTC
TRBV12-3/TRBV12-4,many,-,TRBJ1-5,CASSFHVGQYSNQPQHF,TGTGCCAGCAGTTTTCATGTTGGTCAGTATAGCAATCAGCCCCAGCATTTT
TRBV4-2,few,-,TRBJ1-2,CASSQVGNYGYTF,TGTGCCAGCAGCCAAGTTGGCAACTATGGCTACACCTTC
TRBV20-1,many,TRBD2,TRBJ2-1,CSAAGGPGEQFF,TGCAGTGCTGCGGGGGGGCCGGGTGAGCAGTTCTTC
TRBV28,few,-,TRBJ1-4,CASSFYGTFEKLFF,TGTGCCAGCAGTTTCTACGGGACTTTTGAAAAACTGTTTTTT